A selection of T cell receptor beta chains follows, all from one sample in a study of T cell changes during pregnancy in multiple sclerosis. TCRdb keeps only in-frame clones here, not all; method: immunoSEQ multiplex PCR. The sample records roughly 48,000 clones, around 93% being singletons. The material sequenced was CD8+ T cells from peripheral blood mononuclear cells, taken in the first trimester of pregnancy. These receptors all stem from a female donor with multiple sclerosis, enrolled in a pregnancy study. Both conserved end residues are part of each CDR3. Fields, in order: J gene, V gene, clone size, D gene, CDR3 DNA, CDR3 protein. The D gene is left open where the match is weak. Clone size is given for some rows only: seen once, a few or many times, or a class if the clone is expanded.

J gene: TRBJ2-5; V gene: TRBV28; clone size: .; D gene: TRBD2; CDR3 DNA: TGTGCCAGCAGCCTTACTAGCGGGAGTGGTCAAGAGACCCAGTACTTC; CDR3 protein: CASSLTSGSGQETQYF
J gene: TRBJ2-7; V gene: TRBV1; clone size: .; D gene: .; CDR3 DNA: TGCACCAGCAGCCTCCCCGATGCCCCAGGACTACCTTACTACGAGCAGTACTTC; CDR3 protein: CTSSLPDAPGLPYYEQYF
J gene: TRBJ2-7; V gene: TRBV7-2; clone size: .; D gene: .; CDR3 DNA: TGTGCCAGCAGCTTAGCTCCAGGCCCCTACGAGCAGTACTTC; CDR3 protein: CASSLAPGPYEQYF
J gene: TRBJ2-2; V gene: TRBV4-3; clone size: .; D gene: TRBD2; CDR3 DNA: TGCGCCAGCAGCCAAGGAGGGTCTAGCGGGATCGGCGGCACCGGGGAGCTGTTTTTT; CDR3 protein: CASSQGGSSGIGGTGELFF
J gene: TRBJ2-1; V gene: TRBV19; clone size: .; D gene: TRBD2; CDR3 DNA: TGTGCCAGTAGTATGTGGGGGGGCTCCTACAATGAGCAGTTCTTC; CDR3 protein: CASSMWGGSYNEQFF
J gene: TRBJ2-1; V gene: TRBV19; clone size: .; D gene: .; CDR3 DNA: TGTGCCAGTAGTATTGCCGGACAGCCCCTATACAATGAGCAGTTCTTC; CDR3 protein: CASSIAGQPLYNEQFF
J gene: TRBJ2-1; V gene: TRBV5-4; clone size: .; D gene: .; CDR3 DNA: TGTGCCAGCAGCTTGGCGGATGAGCAGTTCTTC; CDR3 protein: CASSLADEQFF
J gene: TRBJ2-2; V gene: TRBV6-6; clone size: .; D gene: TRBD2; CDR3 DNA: TGTGCCAGCAGTTCGGGACTAGCGACGAACACCGGGGAGCTGTTTTTT; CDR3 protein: CASSSGLATNTGELFF
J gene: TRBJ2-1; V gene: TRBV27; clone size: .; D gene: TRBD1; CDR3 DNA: TGTGCCAGCAGTCTGACAGGGAATGAGCAGTTCTTC; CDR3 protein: CASSLTGNEQFF
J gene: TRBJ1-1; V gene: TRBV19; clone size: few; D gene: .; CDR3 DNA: TGTGCCAGTAGTATCCTTGTACAGGGGAACACTGAAGCTTTCTTT; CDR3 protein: CASSILVQGNTEAFF
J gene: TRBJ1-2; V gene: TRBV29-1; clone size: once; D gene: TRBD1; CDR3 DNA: TGCAGCGTTGAGGCTCGGGCCCCAGGGGGAGGTTGGGGCTACACCTTC; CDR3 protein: CSVEARAPGGGWGYTF
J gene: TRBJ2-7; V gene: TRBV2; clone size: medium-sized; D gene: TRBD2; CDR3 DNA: TGTGCCAGCAGTGATCTAGCGGGAGGCCCCTACGAGCAGTACTTC; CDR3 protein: CASSDLAGGPYEQYF
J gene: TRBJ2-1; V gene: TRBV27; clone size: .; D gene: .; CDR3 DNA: TGTGCCAGCAGTCTCACGGGCGGGTCCTTTTACAATGAGCAGTTCTTC; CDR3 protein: CASSLTGGSFYNEQFF
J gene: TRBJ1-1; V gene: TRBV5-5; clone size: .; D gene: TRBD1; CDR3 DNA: TGTGCCAGCAGCCTGGCCCCGGGACAGGGGGCCCCGAACACTGAAGCTTTCTTT; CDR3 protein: CASSLAPGQGAPNTEAFF
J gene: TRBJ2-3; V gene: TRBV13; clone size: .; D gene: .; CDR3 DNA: TGTGCCAGCAGCGAAAAAAGCGGGACACAGGATACGCAGTATTTT; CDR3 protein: CASSEKSGTQDTQYF
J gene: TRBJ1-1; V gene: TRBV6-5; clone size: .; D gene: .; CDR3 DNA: TGTGCCAGCAGTTATTATTTGAGCACTGAAGCTTTCTTT; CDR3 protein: CASSYYLSTEAFF
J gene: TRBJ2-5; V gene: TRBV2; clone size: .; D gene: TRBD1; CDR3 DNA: TGTGCCAGTTTGGACAGGGGGCTCGAAGAGACCCAGTACTTC; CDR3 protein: CASLDRGLEETQYF